This is a list of T cell receptor beta chains from one sample in a study of T cells after yellow fever vaccination. TCRdb analysed the 5' RACE reads with MiXCR anew, one entry per CDR3 protein. The sample consists of a few hundred thousand distinct CDR3 sequences, about a sixth of them appearing once. The sequences come from PBMCs, collected about 5 days after the first yellow fever vaccination. The receptors derive from a man aged 18 to 30 who received the YFV17D yellow fever vaccine. Each CDR3 is given with its conserved first and last residue. The D gene is left open where the match is weak. The size entry is marked missing in some rows and otherwise reads once, few, many or a size class.

>TRBJ1-5|NA|NA|TRBV28|15
TGTGCCAGCAGTTTGGCCCTGCCCCAGGGAGCCCCCCAGCATTTT
CASSLALPQGAPQHF
>TRBJ2-5|NA|few|TRBV29-1|13
TGCAGCGTTGGGGTAGCCGGTGAAGAGACCCAGTACTTC
CSVGVAGEETQYF
>TRBJ2-1|TRBD1|many|TRBV29-1|17
TGCAGCGTTGAAGGGGAAATAGGGGGCGCCGGTTACAATGAGCAGTTCTTC
CSVEGEIGGAGYNEQFF
>TRBJ2-1|TRBD2|few|TRBV7-9|13
TGTGCCAGCAGCTTTCCCGGGACTAGCAATCTGTTCTTC
CASSFPGTSNLFF
>TRBJ1-1|NA|few|TRBV7-9|17
TGTGCCAGCAGCCCCCCCATTCGAGGGGGATTGAACACTGAAGCTTTCTTT
CASSPPIRGGLNTEAFF
>TRBJ2-1|TRBD2|few|TRBV7-6|14
TGTGCCAGCAGCCCCCCGGCTAGCGGGGTTGAGCAGTTCTTC
CASSPPASGVEQFF
>TRBJ2-7|TRBD1|NA|TRBV7-6|17
TGTGCCAGCAGCTTAGCGGCAGGGGGCAATCTTTGGGACGAGCAGTACTTC
CASSLAAGGNLWDEQYF
>TRBJ1-4|TRBD1|few|TRBV6-5|15
TGTGCCAGCAGTTACGCCACAGGGGGGGGTGAAAAACTGTTTTTT
CASSYATGGGEKLFF
>TRBJ1-2|TRBD1|few|TRBV20-1|15
TGCAGTGCTAGAGATAGGACAGGGGTTAACTATGGCTACACCTTC
CSARDRTGVNYGYTF
>TRBJ2-3|TRBD2|NA|TRBV12-3/TRBV12-4|19
TGTGCCAGCAGTTCCGAAACGATAAAGACTAGCGGGGGGTTTGATACGCAGTATTTT
CASSSETIKTSGGFDTQYF
>TRBJ2-5|NA|NA|TRBV20-1|11
TGCAGTGCTCGCTTCCAAGAGACCCAGTACTTC
CSARFQETQYF
>TRBJ1-1|NA|NA|TRBV4-1|18
TGCGCCAGCAGCCACCCTACAGGGAGACAAGATTCTAACGCTGAAGCTTTCTTT
CASSHPTGRQDSNAEAFF
>TRBJ1-2|TRBD1|NA|TRBV29-1|13
TGCAGCGCAACGGGACAGGGGTTGACTGGCTACACCTTC
CSATGQGLTGYTF
>TRBJ1-4|NA|few|TRBV7-9|16
TGTGCCAGCAGCTTAAGGTTGGGCAGCGGTCGTGAAAAACTGTTTTTT
CASSLRLGSGREKLFF
>TRBJ2-2|TRBD1|NA|TRBV12-3/TRBV12-4|15
TGTGCCAGCAGTCCGGGACAGGGGGCTGTCGGGGAGCTGTTTTTT
CASSPGQGAVGELFF
>TRBJ1-2|NA|NA|TRBV20-1|12
TGCAGTGCCGAGGGGCTTGGGTATGGCTACACCTTC
CSAEGLGYGYTF
>TRBJ2-4|NA|NA|TRBV18|12
TGTGCCAGCTCAACGTTCGGGGACATTCAGTACTTC
CASSTFGDIQYF
>TRBJ1-5|NA|NA|TRBV20-1|14
TGCAGTGCTAGGGGGGTGGCCAATGATCAGCCCCAGCATTTT
CSARGVANDQPQHF
>TRBJ2-2|NA|many|TRBV5-1|14
TGCGCCAGCAGCTTGGTTCGGGGAACCGGGGAGCTGTTTTTT
CASSLVRGTGELFF
>TRBJ2-2|NA|many|TRBV6-5|12
TGTGCCAGCACAGGAGACACCGGGGAGCTGTTTTTT
CASTGDTGELFF
>TRBJ1-1|NA|NA|TRBV12-3/TRBV12-4|12
TGTGCCAGCAGTTCTCAGGGATCTGAAGCTTTCTTT
CASSSQGSEAFF
>TRBJ2-1|TRBD1|once|TRBV5-6|17
TGTGCCAGCAGCCCGACAGGGTCCGGTGGCCCCTACAATGAGCAGTTCTTC
CASSPTGSGGPYNEQFF
>TRBJ2-7|TRBD1|many|TRBV23-1|22
TGCGCCAGCAGTCAATCTTATTTGCCCCAAGGGGGACCCGAGGACAGGTTGGAAGAGCAGTACTTC
CASSQSYLPQGGPEDRLEEQYF
>TRBJ1-1|TRBD1|few|TRBV6-5|15
TGTGCCAGCAGTTTATTCCTACAGGGGCACACTGAAGCTTTCTTT
CASSLFLQGHTEAFF
>TRBJ2-3|NA|few|TRBV30|13
TGTGCCTCAAACTGGGGGCGCACAGATACGCAGTATTTT
CASNWGRTDTQYF
>TRBJ2-5|TRBD1|NA|TRBV11-3|13
TGTGCCAGCAGCCAGACAGGGGACGAGACCCAGTACTTC
CASSQTGDETQYF
>TRBJ1-1|NA|many|TRBV6-2/TRBV6-3|13
TGTGCCAGCAGTTACTGGGGAGGCACTGAAGCTTTCTTT
CASSYWGGTEAFF